This T cell receptor beta chain was sequenced in a study of shared clonotypes between healthy human individuals. Study-level results: Generally, naive subsets came out with larger estimated richness than memory subsets. Sequencing depth was predicted to influence how clonotypes are shared among donors.

CD45RO negativity and positive selection for CCR7 defined naive CD8 cells, a population that excluded terminally differentiated effector memory CD45RA+ cells. Germline trimming cut 4 bases from V and 5 bases from J; bases unmatched to any gene: 5. Germline assignment: CDR1 GTSNPN and CDR2 SVGIG (reference sequence). This CDR3 contains 14 residues. Details on this clone: Its antigen is still unknown.

Here immunoSEQ multiplex PCR was the method, and the copy in TCRdb shows in-frame clones only, minus some. The sample records about 2 million clones, about 95% being singletons. The chain combines TRBV30 with TRBJ2-1; TRBD1 agrees at 10 bases. The sample taken for sequencing was naive CD8+ T cells sorted from blood. The receptor was isolated from a man between 18 and 29 years old in good health. CDR3 in amino acids: CAWNSGQGNNEQFF. The DNA of the CDR3 is TGTGCCTGGAATTCGGGACAGGGGAACAATGAGCAGTTCTTC. Complete variable domain (other parts from reference TRBV30 and TRBJ2-1): SQTIHQWPATLVQPVGSPLSLECTVEGTSNPNLYWYRQAAGRGLQLLFYSVGIGQISSEVPQNLSASRPQDRQFILSSKKLLLSDSGFYLCAWNSGQGNNEQFFGPGTRLTVL.